This T cell receptor beta chain was documented in a study of T cells in Graves' hyperthyroidism and ophthalmopathy. This clonotype was counted many times. This CDR3 is built from 14 residues. V trimming: 7 bases; J trimming: 2 bases; junction bases outside the gene matches: 4. Germline-derived CDR1 and CDR2 are SNHLY and FYNNEI. The investigators amplified TCR beta CDR3 regions from RNA transcripts. A set of HTBI primers served as the primers for a first-round RT-PCR of the TCR CDR3. MiXCR, run by TCRdb on the multiplex PCR reads, gives a single entry per CDR3 protein. The sample holds hundreds of thousands of distinct CDR3 sequences, roughly 14% seen once.

The sample consisted of blood. This TCR came from a man between 18 and 35 years old with Graves' ophthalmopathy. The V call is TRBV2, the J call TRBJ1-5, with TRBD1 identical over 8 bases. The CDR3 region is CASKPGQGNQPQHF. The CDR3 nucleotides are TGTGCCAGCAAACCGGGACAGGGCAATCAGCCCCAGCATTTT.